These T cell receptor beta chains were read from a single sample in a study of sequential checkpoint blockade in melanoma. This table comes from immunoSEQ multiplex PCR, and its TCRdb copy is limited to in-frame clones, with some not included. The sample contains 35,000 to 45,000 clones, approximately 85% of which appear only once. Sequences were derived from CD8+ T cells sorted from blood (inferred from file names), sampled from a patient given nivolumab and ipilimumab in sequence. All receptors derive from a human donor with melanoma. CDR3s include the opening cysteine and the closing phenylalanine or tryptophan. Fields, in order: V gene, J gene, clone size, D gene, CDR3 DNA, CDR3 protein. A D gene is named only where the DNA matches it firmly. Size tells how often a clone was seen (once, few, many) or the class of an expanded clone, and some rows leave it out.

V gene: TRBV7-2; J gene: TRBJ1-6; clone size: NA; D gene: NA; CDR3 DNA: TGTGCCAGCAGCTTAGATTCCTCTGCGGGAGTATCACCCCTCCACTTT; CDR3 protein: CASSLDSSAGVSPLHF
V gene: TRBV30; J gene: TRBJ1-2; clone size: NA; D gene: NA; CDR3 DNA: TGTGCCTGGAGTGACGGGGTGTATGGCTACACCTTC; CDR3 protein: CAWSDGVYGYTF
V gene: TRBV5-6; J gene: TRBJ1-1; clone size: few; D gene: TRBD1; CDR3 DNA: TGTGCCAGCAGCTGGGACAGGGACTACACTGAAGCTTTCTTT; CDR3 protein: CASSWDRDYTEAFF
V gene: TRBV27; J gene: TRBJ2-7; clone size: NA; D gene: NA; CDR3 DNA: TGTGCCAGCAGTTTATTAGGGCCCGGCGGGGAGCAGTACTTC; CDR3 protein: CASSLLGPGGEQYF
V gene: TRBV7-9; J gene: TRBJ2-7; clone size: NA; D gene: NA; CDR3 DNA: TGTGCCAGCAGCTTAGGTTCAACCCACGAGCAGTACTTC; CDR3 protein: CASSLGSTHEQYF
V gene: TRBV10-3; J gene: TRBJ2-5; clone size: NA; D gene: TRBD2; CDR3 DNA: TGTGCCATCGGCGAGGGACTAGCGGGAGTTCAGGAGACCCAGTACTTC; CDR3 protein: CAIGEGLAGVQETQYF
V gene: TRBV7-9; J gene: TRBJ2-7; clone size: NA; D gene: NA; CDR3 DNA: TGTGCCAGCAGCTTAACAGGAACCTACGAGCAGTACTTC; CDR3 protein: CASSLTGTYEQYF
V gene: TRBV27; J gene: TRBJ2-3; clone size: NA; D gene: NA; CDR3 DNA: TGTGCCAGCAATATCCACGCTGACACCAGCACAGATACGCAGTATTTT; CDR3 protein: CASNIHADTSTDTQYF
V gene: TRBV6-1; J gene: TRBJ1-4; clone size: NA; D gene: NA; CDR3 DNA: TGTGCCAGCAGTGAAGCTGGGGCTACTAATGAAAAACTGTTTTTT; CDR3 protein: CASSEAGATNEKLFF
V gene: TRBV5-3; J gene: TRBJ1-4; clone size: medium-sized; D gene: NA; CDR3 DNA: TGTGCCAGAAGCTCCCAGGCCGGTAATGAAAAACTGTTTTTT; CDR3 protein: CARSSQAGNEKLFF
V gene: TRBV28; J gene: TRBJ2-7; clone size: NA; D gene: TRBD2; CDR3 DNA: TGTGCCAGCAGTTCCAGACTAGCGGTAACCTACGAGCAGTACTTC; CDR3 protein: CASSSRLAVTYEQYF
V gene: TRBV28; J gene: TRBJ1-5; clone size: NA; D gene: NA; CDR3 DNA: TGTGCCAGCAGTCTAGGGGACAAACAGCATTTT; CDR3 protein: CASSLGDKQHF
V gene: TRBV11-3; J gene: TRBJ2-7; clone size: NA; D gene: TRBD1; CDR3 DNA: TGTGCCAGCAGCCGCCGGGACAGCCCCTACGAGCAGTACTTC; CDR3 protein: CASSRRDSPYEQYF
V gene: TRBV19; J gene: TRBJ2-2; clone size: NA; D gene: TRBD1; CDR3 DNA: TGTGCCAGTAGTAACCGGGACAGGGTCGGGGAGCTGTTTTTT; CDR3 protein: CASSNRDRVGELFF
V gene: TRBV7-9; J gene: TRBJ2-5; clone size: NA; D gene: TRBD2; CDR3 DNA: TGTGCCAGCAGCTTAGCGGGGGGGGAACAAGAGACCCAGTACTTC; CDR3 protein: CASSLAGGEQETQYF
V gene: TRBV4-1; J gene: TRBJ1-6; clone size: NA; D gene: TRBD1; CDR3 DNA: TGCGCCAGCAGCCATCGAGACGGACAGGGGAATTCACCCCTCCACTTT; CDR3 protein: CASSHRDGQGNSPLHF
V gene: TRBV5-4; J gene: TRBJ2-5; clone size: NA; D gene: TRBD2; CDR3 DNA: TGTGCCAGCAGCTCCCCTAGCGGGGTTTCTAAGTACTTC; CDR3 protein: CASSSPSGVSKYF
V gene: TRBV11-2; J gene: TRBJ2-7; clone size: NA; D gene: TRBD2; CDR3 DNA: TGTGCCAGCAGCTCCGAGCGGGGCCCCTACGAGCAGTACTTC; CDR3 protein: CASSSERGPYEQYF
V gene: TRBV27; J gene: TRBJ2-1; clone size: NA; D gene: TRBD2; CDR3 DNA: TGTGCCAGCAGTCGTAGCGGGAATTCCTACAATGAGCAGTTCTTC; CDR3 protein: CASSRSGNSYNEQFF
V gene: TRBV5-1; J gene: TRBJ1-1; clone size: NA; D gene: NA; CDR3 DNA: TGCGCCAGCAGCTTGTTTTCGGGGAACACTGAAGCTTTCTTT; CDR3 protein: CASSLFSGNTEAFF
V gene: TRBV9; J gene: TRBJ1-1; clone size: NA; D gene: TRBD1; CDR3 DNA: TGTGCCAGCAGCGTCGGACAGGGCAGGGAAGCTTTCTTT; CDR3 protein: CASSVGQGREAFF
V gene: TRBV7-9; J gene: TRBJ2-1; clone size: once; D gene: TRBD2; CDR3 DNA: TGTGCCAGCAGCTCCAAACTAAAGACTAGCGGGCACAATGAGCAGTTCTTC; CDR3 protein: CASSSKLKTSGHNEQFF
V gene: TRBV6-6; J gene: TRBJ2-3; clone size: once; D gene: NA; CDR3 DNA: TGTGCCAGCAGTTACTGGGGCGGTATGGAGACAGATACGCAGTATTTT; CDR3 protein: CASSYWGGMETDTQYF
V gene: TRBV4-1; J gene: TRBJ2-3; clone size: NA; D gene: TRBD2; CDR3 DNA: TGCGCCAGCACCCGGATTACTAGCGGGACGACAGATACGCAGTATTTT; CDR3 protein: CASTRITSGTTDTQYF
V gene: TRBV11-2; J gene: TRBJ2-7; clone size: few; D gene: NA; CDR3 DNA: TGTGCCAGTGAAGAGGGGACTGCCCCCTACGAGCAGTACTTC; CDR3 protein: CASEEGTAPYEQYF